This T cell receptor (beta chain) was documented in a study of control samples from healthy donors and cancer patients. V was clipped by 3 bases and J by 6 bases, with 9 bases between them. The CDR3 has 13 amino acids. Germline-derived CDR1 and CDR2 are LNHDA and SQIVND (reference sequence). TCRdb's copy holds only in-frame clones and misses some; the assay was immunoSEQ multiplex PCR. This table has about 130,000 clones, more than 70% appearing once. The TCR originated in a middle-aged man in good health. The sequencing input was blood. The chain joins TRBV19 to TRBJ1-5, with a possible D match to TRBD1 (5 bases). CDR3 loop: CASSMGLIQPQHF. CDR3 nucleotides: TGTGCCAGTAGTATGGGACTTATTCAGCCCCAGCATTTT. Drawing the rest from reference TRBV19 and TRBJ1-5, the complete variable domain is DGGITQSPKYLFRKEGQNVTLSCEQNLNHDAMYWYRQDPGQGLRLIYYSQIVNDFQKGDIAEGYSVSREKKESFPLTVTSAQKNPTAFYLCASSMGLIQPQHFGDGTRLSIL.